These 15 T cell receptor beta chains were all obtained from the same sample, sequenced in a study of regulatory T cells in long-lasting Graves disease. Time point specified: newly diagnosed GD, antithyroid drugs for less than 3 months. Preparation of the TCR library used RNA extracted from PBMCs. Both iRepertoire HTBI primers and Arm-PCR of CDR3 regions were used to build the TCR beta libraries. TCRdb itself ran the multiplex PCR reads through MiXCR, one entry per CDR3 protein. Among 350,000 to 500,000 distinct CDR3 sequences listed, 15% to 20% were seen once. These data were also reused for a study on T cells in Graves' hyperthyroidism and ophthalmopathy.

Sample: peripheral blood mononuclear cells (PBMCs), taken at new diagnosis, from a patient treated with antithyroid drugs. Every receptor here comes from a woman aged 25 to 39 with Graves disease.

A word on this clonotype: This could be a read error, since a much larger clone is one nucleotide away. The chain couples TRBV11-1 to TRBJ1-6; D gene ambiguous. Germline V lookup: CDR1 SGHAT, CDR2 FQDESV (reference sequence). CDR3 length equals 12 residues. Deletions cut 1 base from V and 8 bases from J, with 3 bases between. The CDR3 DNA follows: TGTGCCAGCAGCTTAGGCTATTCACCCCTCCACTTT. Translated: CASSLGYSPLHF. Complete variable domain (other parts from reference TRBV11-1 and TRBJ1-6): EAEVAQSPRYKITEKSQAVAFWCDPISGHATLYWYRQILGQGPELLVQFQDESVVDDSQLPKDRFSAERLKGVDSTLKIQPAELGDSAMYLCASSLGYSPLHFGNGTRLTVT.

Only a few counts were recorded for this clonotype. The chain recombines TRBV9 with TRBJ1-1; possibly TRBD1 for D (5 bases). V lost 2 bases to trimming and J lost 3 bases, with 8 bases between them. Per germline, CDR1 SGDLS and CDR2 YYNGEE. The CDR3 loop spans 13 amino acids. CDR3 amino acids: CASSVDSYTEAFF. The DNA of the CDR3 is TGTGCCAGCAGCGTTGACAGTTACACTGAAGCTTTCTTT.

This clonotype showed up many times. This rearrangement joins TRBV20-1 to TRBJ1-5, with a possible D match to TRBD1 (6 bases). The CDR3 covers 12 residues. Trimming shortened V by 6 bases and J by 4 bases, and 10 bases separated the two germline ends. Per germline, CDR1 DFQATT and CDR2 SNEGSKA (reference sequence). The CDR3 loop is CSAPDRNQPQHF. CDR3 DNA: TGCAGTGCCCCAGACAGGAATCAGCCCCAGCATTTT.

Comments on this clonotype: A far larger clone is just one base off, so this is likely a read error. V gene TRBV2 combines with J gene TRBJ2-7; TRBD2 is a possible D gene (5 bases). Germline CDR1 SNHLY, CDR2 FYNNEI. Trimming left V 5 bases short and J 6 bases short, with 14 bases between. CDR3 size: 13 residues. This CDR3 reads CASSFGSQSEQYF. The DNA for the CDR3 is TGTGCCAGCAGTTTTGGGAGCCAAAGCGAGCAGTACTTC.

Only a few counts were recorded for this clonotype. The gene calls are TRBV5-1 and TRBJ2-7, with D possibly being TRBD1 or TRBD2 (5 bases each). V was pared by 4 bases and J by 3 bases, with 14 bases between. This CDR3 contains 14 residues. Germline assignment: CDR1 SGHRS and CDR2 YFSETQ. The CDR3 DNA follows: TGCGCCAGCAGCCTGGGACCCCGTGGCTACGAGCAGTACTTC. Translation gives CASSLGPRGYEQYF.

This clonotype was seen at least ten times. The genes are TRBV27 and TRBJ2-7; no definite D call. Germline loops: CDR1 MNHEY, CDR2 SMNVEV (reference sequence). The length of the CDR3 is 14 residues. The V and J ends lost 6 bases and 0 bases respectively, with 12 bases between them. The DNA for the CDR3 is TGTGCCAGCAGACCCGACACGAGCTCCTACGAGCAGTACTTC. Translation gives CASRPDTSSYEQYF.

The sample holds many counts of this clonotype. The chain recombines TRBV3-1 with TRBJ1-2, with TRBD1 matching 7 bases. V shed 3 bases and J 7 bases; nucleotides not matched to a gene: 5. The CDR3 loop spans 13 amino acids. Germline V lookup: CDR1 LGHDT, CDR2 YNNKEL (reference sequence). CDR3 DNA: TGTGCCAGCAGCCAGACAGGGTATCGTGGCTACACCTTC. Translation gives CASSQTGYRGYTF.

This chain connects TRBV27 to TRBJ1-6; D gene uncertain. Per germline, CDR1 MNHEY and CDR2 SMNVEV (reference sequence). V dropped 3 bases and J dropped 9 bases, with 15 bases sitting between them. There are 15 residues in the CDR3. The CDR3 loop is CASSLVPVSGSPLHF. The CDR3, as DNA: TGTGCCAGCAGTTTGGTTCCGGTATCCGGTTCACCCCTCCACTTT.

This chain connects TRBV11-3 to TRBJ2-1; 14 bases fit TRBD2. The CDR3 length is 16 residues. The germline V gene encodes CDR1 SGHNT and CDR2 YENEEA. Trimming took 5 bases from V and 9 from J; bases not matched to a gene: 9. The CDR3 nucleotides read TGTGCCAGCAGCCATCGGGGGACTAGCGGGAGTGGTGAGCAGTTCTTC. Its translation: CASSHRGTSGSGEQFF.

Comment on this clonotype: A read error may account for a junction end that differs from germline. The chain carries TRBV20-1 and TRBJ2-3, with TRBD1 identical over 7 bases. The CDR3 spans 17 residues. Germline V gene lookup returns CDR1 DFQATT and CDR2 SNEGSKA (reference sequence). In nucleotides, the CDR3 is TGCAGTGCTAGAGTTATTAAGTTAGGGGGCCGCACAAATACGCAGTATTTT. It yields the protein CSARVIKLGGRTNTQYF.

This clonotype was observed at least ten times. The chain has TRBV11-3 and TRBJ2-2, with 9 bases fitting TRBD1. From germline, CDR1 is SGHNT and CDR2 YENEEA. Trimming at V came to 5 bases and at J to 1 base, leaving 8 bases not matched to a gene. There are 17 residues in the CDR3. DNA for the CDR3: TGTGCCAGCAGCCCTCTTAGACAGGGGGGGAACACCGGGGAGCTGTTTTTT. Protein product: CASSPLRQGGNTGELFF.

This clonotype was counted many times. The V and J genes are TRBV12-3 or TRBV12-4 and TRBJ1-1; 7 bases are shared with TRBD1. After removal of 3 bases from V and 0 bases from J, the junction contained 10 bases not matched to a gene. CDR3 size: 17 residues. As DNA, the CDR3 is TGTGCCAGCAGTTTGGAACAGGGGATATTCATGAACACTGAAGCTTTCTTT. This gives the protein CASSLEQGIFMNTEAFF.

This clonotype was observed at least ten times. The genes are TRBV20-1 and TRBJ2-1, with 9 bases aligning to TRBD2. V lost 6 bases, J lost 9 bases, and 12 bases stayed unmatched. Germline V gene lookup returns CDR1 DFQATT and CDR2 SNEGSKA (reference sequence). The CDR3 is 14 residues long. CDR3 in amino acids: CSAFSGSFTGEQFF. CDR3 coding DNA: TGCAGTGCCTTTAGCGGGAGCTTCACGGGTGAGCAGTTCTTC.

The chain has TRBV5-1 and TRBJ2-3, with 9 bases aligning to TRBD2. Germline CDR1 reads SGHRS; CDR2 reads YFSETQ. The CDR3 is 14 residues long. V lost 2 bases and J lost 6; bases outside the gene matches: 4. CDR3 nucleotide sequence: TGCGCCAGCAGCTTTCTTAGCGGGAGCGATACGCAGTATTTT. This translates into CASSFLSGSDTQYF.

This clonotype was seen at least ten times. V gene TRBV7-9 combines with J gene TRBJ1-5; D perhaps matches TRBD1 (6 bases). Germline V gene data show CDR1 as SEHNR and CDR2 as FQNEAQ (reference sequence). The CDR3 has 15 residues. Trimming took 3 bases from V and 6 from J, leaving 15 bases between them. CDR3 nucleotides: TGTGCCAGCAGCTTGGGGGCTGGGTTAAGTCAGCCCCAGCATTTT. It translates to CASSLGAGLSQPQHF.